These 12 T cell receptor beta chains originate from one sample sequenced in a study of T-cell reconstitution after alpha-beta-depleted transplantation in children. For TCRbeta, the library was prepared with unique molecular identifiers. TCRdb ran MiXCR on the PCR reads and lists one entry per CDR3 protein. The sample includes about 580,000 distinct CDR3 sequences, under 30% of them seen just once. Here the sequenced sample was PBMCs, mostly from graft donor cells, taken 360 days after TCRalphabeta/CD19-depleted stem cell transplant. The receptor set was obtained from a boy less than two years old who had a stem cell transplant for acute myeloid leukemia, so the T cells may come from the graft donor.

This clonotype came up many times. This sequence joins TRBV20-1 and TRBJ2-5; 10 nucleotides agree with TRBD2. Germline V gene sequence: CDR1 DFQATT, CDR2 SNEGSKA (reference sequence). CDR3 length: 14 residues. With 6 bases clipped from V and 7 bases from J, the junction kept 11 bases outside the gene matches. The chain's CDR3 is CSAILAGAQRTQYF. Written as DNA, the CDR3 is TGCAGTGCGATCCTAGCGGGGGCCCAACGGACCCAGTACTTC.

There are many counts of this clonotype. The chain employs TRBV4-3 and TRBJ2-5, with D tentatively TRBD1 (6 bases). Germline V gene data show CDR1 as LGHNA and CDR2 as YSLEER. This CDR3 is built from 18 residues. The ends were cut back, 1 base at V and 2 bases at J, with 20 bases in the middle. CDR3 sequence reads: CASSQVTGHHWGQETQYF. CDR3 bases: TGCGCCAGCAGCCAAGTGACGGGACACCACTGGGGTCAAGAGACCCAGTACTTC.

This chain joins TRBV29-1 and TRBJ1-5; no clear D. The CDR3 consists of 14 residues. The ends were cut back, 0 bases at V and 6 bases at J, with 12 bases in the middle. The germline V gene encodes CDR1 SQVTM and CDR2 ANQGSEA. CDR3 protein: CSVEDRYGGQPQHF. CDR3 nucleotides: TGCAGCGTTGAAGATCGATACGGCGGTCAGCCCCAGCATTTT.

The rearrangement uses TRBV6-1 and TRBJ2-2; 7 positions agree with TRBD2. The CDR3 is made up of 14 amino acids. Trimming took 7 bases from V and 4 from J; bases not matched to a gene: 6. Germline CDR1 reads MNHNS; CDR2 reads SASEGT. CDR3 protein: CASNRAGVTGELFF. The DNA for the CDR3 is TGTGCCAGCAATAGGGCGGGGGTCACCGGGGAGCTGTTTTTT.

This clonotype showed up many times. The V and J genes are TRBV20-1 and TRBJ2-1, with 10 bases identical to TRBD2. CDR3 length equals 15 residues. The germline CDR1 and CDR2 sequences are DFQATT and SNEGSKA (reference sequence). Trimming removed 5 bases from V and 0 bases from J; junction bases left unmatched: 4. CDR3 sequence: CSASTSGYSYNEQFF. CDR3 DNA: TGCAGTGCTTCGACTAGCGGGTACTCCTACAATGAGCAGTTCTTC.

The chain combines TRBV20-1 with TRBJ2-1, with 7 bases matching TRBD1. Germline CDR1 reads DFQATT; CDR2 reads SNEGSKA (reference sequence). This CDR3 is built from 15 residues. Unmatched junction bases numbered 13, after V lost 3 bases and J lost 8 bases. CDR3 in amino acids: CSASGTSRGSYEQFF. As DNA, the CDR3 is TGCAGTGCTAGCGGGACGAGCAGGGGGAGTTATGAGCAGTTCTTC.

This clonotype was counted only a few times. The chain recombines TRBV7-2 with TRBJ2-1, with D perhaps TRBD2 (5 bases). Germline lookup yields CDR1 SGHTA and CDR2 FQGNSA. Trimming stripped 1 base from V and 9 bases from J, with 10 bases between. The CDR3 loop spans 13 amino acids. CDR3 nucleotides: TGTGCCAGCAGCTTAGACTGGAGGCGTGAGCAGTTCTTC. It translates to CASSLDWRREQFF.

This clonotype has only a few counts. The gene calls are TRBV12-3 or TRBV12-4 and TRBJ2-7; D is possibly TRBD1 (5 bases). This CDR3 spans 15 amino acids. V was clipped by 6 bases and J by 0 bases, with 15 bases between them. CDR3 residues: CASSKWGYTSYEQYF. CDR3 DNA: TGTGCCAGCAGCAAATGGGGCTACACCTCCTACGAGCAGTACTTC.

This chain connects TRBV29-1 to TRBJ2-1; tentatively, D is TRBD1 (7 bases). V dropped 0 bases and J dropped 4 bases, with 13 bases sitting between them. Germline CDR1 is SQVTM and CDR2 is ANQGSEA. The CDR3 extends over 15 amino acids. CDR3 protein: CSVEDRGTAYNEQFF. The CDR3 DNA sequence: TGCAGCGTTGAAGATCGCGGGACAGCTTACAATGAGCAGTTCTTC.

In its sample, this clonotype was seen many times. This rearrangement joins TRBV6-5 to TRBJ2-3; perhaps TRBD2 as D (6 bases). Germline V gene lookup returns CDR1 MNHEY and CDR2 SVGAGI. This CDR3 is built from 10 residues. V lost 8 bases to trimming and J lost 6 bases, with 6 bases between them. The CDR3 DNA is TGTGCCAGCGGGAGGGATACGCAGTATTTT. It is translated as CASGRDTQYF.

This clonotype was observed a handful of times. The rearrangement uses TRBV20-1 and TRBJ1-2; no firm D call. This CDR3 is built from 11 residues. Between the trimmed V and J ends, which lost 5 bases and 4 bases, there was a span of 8 bases. CDR1 DFQATT and CDR2 SNEGSKA come from the germline V gene (reference sequence). The CDR3 loop reads CSAQVVYGYTF. The CDR3 nucleotides are TGCAGTGCTCAGGTTGTCTATGGCTACACCTTC.

This clonotype was observed many times. CDR3 amino acids: CSASHRETGNTIYF. The CDR3 DNA sequence: TGCAGTGCTAGCCACAGGGAGACTGGAAACACCATATATTTT. V gene TRBV20-1 combines with J gene TRBJ1-3, with a tentative D call TRBD1 (6 bases). V was pared by 3 bases and J by 2 bases, with 11 bases between. Germline CDR1 reads DFQATT; CDR2 reads SNEGSKA (reference sequence). The CDR3 has 14 residues.